This TCR beta chain appears in the sequencing data of a study of blood T cell repertoires in COVID-19. Overall study context: Sites across the United States, Italy and Spain contributed samples from acute and convalescent COVID-19. Nucleic acid was either cDNA or gDNA, and it came from T cells, B-cell-depleted T cells, or PBMCs.

Original methodology: Amplification from reference gene primers served as the basis for estimated nucleated cell counts. Libraries were prepared by immunoSEQ multiplex PCR; TCRdb keeps only in-frame clonotypes and omits some of them. That table furnishes V, J and clone size, whereas the DNA furnished D and trimming. The sample contains 120,000 or so clones, more than 75% of which appear only once. Trimming pared 2 bases from V and 11 bases from J, leaving 22 bases between. CDR1 and CDR2 from the germline V gene are MNHNY and SVGAGI (reference sequence). CDR3 size: 15 residues. This clone was seen a single time.

The rearrangement uses TRBV6-6 and TRBJ2-7, with a weak D call TRBD2 (6 bases). Sequencing was performed on peripheral blood. This receptor was taken from a human donor in a cohort sampled during active COVID-19. The DNA for the CDR3 is TGTGCCAGCAGTTACGCGCGGGACTCCGAAGGTGAAAAGTACTTC. Translation: CASSYARDSEGEKYF.